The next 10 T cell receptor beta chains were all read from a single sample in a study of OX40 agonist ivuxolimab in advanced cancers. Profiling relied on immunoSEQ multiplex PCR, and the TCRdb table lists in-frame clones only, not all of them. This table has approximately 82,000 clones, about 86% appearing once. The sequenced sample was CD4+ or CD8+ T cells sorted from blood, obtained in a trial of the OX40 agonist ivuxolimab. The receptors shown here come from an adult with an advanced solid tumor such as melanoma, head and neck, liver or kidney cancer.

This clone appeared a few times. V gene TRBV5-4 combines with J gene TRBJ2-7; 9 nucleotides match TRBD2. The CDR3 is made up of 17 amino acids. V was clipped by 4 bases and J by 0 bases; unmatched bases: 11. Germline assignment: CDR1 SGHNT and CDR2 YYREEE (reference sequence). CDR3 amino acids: CASSPLILAGDSYEQYF. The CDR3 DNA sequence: TGTGCCAGCAGCCCGTTAATACTAGCGGGCGACTCCTACGAGCAGTACTTC. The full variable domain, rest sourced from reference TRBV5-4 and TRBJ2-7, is ETGVTQSPTHLIKTRGQQVTLRCSSQSGHNTVSWYQQALGQGPQFIFQYYREEENGRGNFPPRFSGLQFPNYSSELNVNALELDDSALYLCASSPLILAGDSYEQYFGPGTRLTVT.

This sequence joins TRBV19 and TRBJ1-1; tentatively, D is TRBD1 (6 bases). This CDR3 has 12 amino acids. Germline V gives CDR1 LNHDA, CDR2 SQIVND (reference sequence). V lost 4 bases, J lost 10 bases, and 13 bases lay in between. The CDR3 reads CASSTPGEAAFF. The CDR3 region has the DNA TGTGCCAGTAGTACCCCAGGGGAGGCAGCTTTCTTT. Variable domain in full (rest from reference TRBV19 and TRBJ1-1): DGGITQSPKYLFRKEGQNVTLSCEQNLNHDAMYWYRQDPGQGLRLIYYSQIVNDFQKGDIAEGYSVSREKKESFPLTVTSAQKNPTAFYLCASSTPGEAAFFGQGTRLTVV.

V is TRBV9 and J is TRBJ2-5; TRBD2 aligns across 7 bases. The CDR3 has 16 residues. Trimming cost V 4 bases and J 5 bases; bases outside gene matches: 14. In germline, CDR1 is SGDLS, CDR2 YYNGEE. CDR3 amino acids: CASSKQRDLVGETQYF. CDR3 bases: TGTGCCAGCAGCAAACAGCGGGACCTCGTAGGGGAGACCCAGTACTTC.

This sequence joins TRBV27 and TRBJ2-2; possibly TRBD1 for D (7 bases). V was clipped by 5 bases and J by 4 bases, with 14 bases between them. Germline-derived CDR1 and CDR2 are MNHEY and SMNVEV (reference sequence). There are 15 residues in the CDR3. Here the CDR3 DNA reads TGTGCCAGCAGTATACCAGGGGGGTTCACCGGGGAGCTGTTTTTT. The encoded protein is CASSIPGGFTGELFF.

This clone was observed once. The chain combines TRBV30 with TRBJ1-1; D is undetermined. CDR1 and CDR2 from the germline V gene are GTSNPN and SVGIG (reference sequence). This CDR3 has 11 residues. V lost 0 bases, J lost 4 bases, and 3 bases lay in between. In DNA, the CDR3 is TGTGCCTGGAGTGTAACCACTGAAGCTTTCTTT. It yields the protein CAWSVTTEAFF.

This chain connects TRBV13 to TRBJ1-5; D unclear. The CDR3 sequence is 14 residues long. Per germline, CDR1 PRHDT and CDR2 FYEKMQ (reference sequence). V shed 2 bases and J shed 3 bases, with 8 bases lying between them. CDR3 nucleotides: TGTGCCAGCAGCTTACGGGCGGACAATCAGCCCCAGCATTTT. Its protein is CASSLRADNQPQHF.

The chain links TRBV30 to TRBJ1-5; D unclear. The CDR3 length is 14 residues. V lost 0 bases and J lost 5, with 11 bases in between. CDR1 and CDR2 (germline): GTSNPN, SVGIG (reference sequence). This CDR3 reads CAWSVGGHYQPQHF. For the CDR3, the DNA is TGTGCCTGGAGTGTAGGAGGCCACTATCAGCCCCAGCATTTT. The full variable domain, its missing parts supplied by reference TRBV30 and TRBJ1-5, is SQTIHQWPATLVQPVGSPLSLECTVEGTSNPNLYWYRQAAGRGLQLLFYSVGIGQISSEVPQNLSASRPQDRQFILSSKKLLLSDSGFYLCAWSVGGHYQPQHFGDGTRLSIL.

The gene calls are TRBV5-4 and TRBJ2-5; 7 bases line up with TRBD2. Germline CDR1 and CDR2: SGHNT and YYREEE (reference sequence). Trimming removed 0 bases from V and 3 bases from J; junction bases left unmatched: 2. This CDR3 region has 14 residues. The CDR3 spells CASSLGRGEETQYF. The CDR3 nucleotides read TGTGCCAGCAGCTTGGGTCGGGGGGAAGAGACCCAGTACTTC.

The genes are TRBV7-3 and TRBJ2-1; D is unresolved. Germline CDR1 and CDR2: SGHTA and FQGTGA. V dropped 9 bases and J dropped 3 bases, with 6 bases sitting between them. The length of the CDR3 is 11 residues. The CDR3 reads CASGDYNEQFF. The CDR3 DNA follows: TGTGCCAGTGGTGACTACAATGAGCAGTTCTTC. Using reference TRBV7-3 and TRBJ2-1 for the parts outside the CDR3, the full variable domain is GAGVSQTPSNKVTEKGKYVELRCDPISGHTALYWYRQSLGQGPEFLIYFQGTGAADDSGLPNDRFFAVRPEGSVSTLKIQRTERGDSAVYLCASGDYNEQFFGPGTRLTVL.

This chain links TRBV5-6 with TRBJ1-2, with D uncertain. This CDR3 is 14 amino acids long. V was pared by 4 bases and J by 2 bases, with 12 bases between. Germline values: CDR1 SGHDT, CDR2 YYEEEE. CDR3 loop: CASSPRTANYGYTF. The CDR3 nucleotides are TGTGCCAGCAGCCCTCGGACGGCGAACTATGGCTACACCTTC. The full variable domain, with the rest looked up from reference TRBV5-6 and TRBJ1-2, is DAGVTQSPTHLIKTRGQQVTLRCSPKSGHDTVSWYQQALGQGPQFIFQYYEEEERQRGNFPDRFSGHQFPNYSSELNVNALLLGDSALYLCASSPRTANYGYTFGSGTRLTVV.